This T cell receptor (beta chain) was profiled in a study of T cell responses to AZD1222 COVID-19 vaccine. Study outcomes and limitations: Females made up more of the donors, who were largely white British, and clonal diversity may have come out too low. No repertoire was sampled before or during the peak T cell response, only after it. Spike-specific TCRs gained breadth and depth after people received two AZD1222 doses. Of the AZD1222 recipients, only five to seven were seropositive at baseline.

A note on this clone: Antigen specificity is unknown.

TCRdb's table, derived via immunoSEQ multiplex PCR, lists solely in-frame clones and lacks some. The sample contains around 92,000 clones, under 90% of which appear only once. Germline lookup yields CDR1 ENHRY and CDR2 SYGVKD. This CDR3 is 16 amino acids long. Unmatched junction bases numbered 6, after V lost 4 bases and J lost 3 bases. This clonotype was obtained from an adult in good health. The sequencing here drew on peripheral blood, taken on day 0 of AZD1222 vaccination. The rearrangement uses TRBV10-3 and TRBJ2-4; TRBD1 matches 10 bases. Written as DNA, the CDR3 is TGTGCCATCAGTGGGGGACAGGGGTGGGACAAAAACATTCAGTACTTC. Protein product: CAISGGQGWDKNIQYF.